The sequence of this T cell receptor (beta chain) was determined in a study of T cell responses to AZD1222 COVID-19 vaccine (dated by TCRdb to the early 2020s). In the study overall: Because spike-specific TCR depth and breadth did not differ between the two schedules, AZD1222 recipients who got a second dose at roughly 4 weeks were pooled with those who got a second dose at roughly 12 weeks. Trial participants were enrolled into age subgroups of 18-55, 56-69 and 70-plus years, which contained around 150, 29 and 61 TCR-sequenced participants, respectively. A total of 233 trial participants underwent TCR sequencing, of whom around 200 received two doses of AZD1222 and some 25 received two doses of the MenACWY control vaccine.

Reading the label with the study, this specimen's time point is: baseline before first vaccination. The vaccinee samples were drawn from two UK trials, COV001 and COV002, one of which was a single-blind randomized controlled phase 2/3 trial testing AZD1222 (ChAdOx1 nCoV-19) in healthy adults. For TCRbeta chain sequencing, PBMC samples were collected from trial participants at day 0 and at day 28 after the second dose. The CDR3 regions of human TCRbeta chains were subjected to immunosequencing. The original methods were these. Repertoire TCRs were matched against a reference library of SARS-CoV-2-specific TCRs generated with the MIRA antigen-specificity platform. Breadth was defined as the fraction of unique TCRs that were SARS-CoV-2-associated, and depth was defined as the fraction of total T cells that were SARS-CoV-2-associated. Using the MIRA data, each spike-specific TCR was assigned both to the spike region to which the TCR was reactive and to a CD4 or CD8 class. Log10-transformed breadth and depth values were compared by one-way ANOVA with Sidak's multiple comparisons tests. TCRdb re-hosts the immuneACCESS table, in-frame sequences only. Its copies lack some clones; in the studies checked, an unresolved V gene accounts for under half of them, and the cause for the rest is not known. V, J and clone size are those of that table, while D and trimming were read from the DNA. The sample records tens of thousands of clones, 80% to 90% of which are singletons. Together, the top ten hold about 13% of the sample.

Summary of the overall study and its limitations: CD4 TCRs associated with the vaccine covered the entire spike protein, and the dominant responses were in regions 160-218 and 743-854. In the small 56-69-year group, the increase in depth fell short of significance, most likely because of low power. Conclusions about previously exposed vaccinees were limited because only a handful of AZD1222 recipients were SARS-CoV-2 seropositive at baseline. Participants were mostly white British, with more females than males. The authors suggested clonal diversity may have been underestimated. After two AZD1222 doses, both the breadth and the depth of spike-specific TCRs were significantly higher than at day 0 and than in MenACWY recipients. Nearly half of unique spike-specific TCRs reportedly recognized epitopes outside regions mutated in the B.1.351 and B.1.1.7 variants. Because no samples from the day 14 peak response were available, repertoires could be characterized only after the peak T cell response.

As concerns this clone: Its antigen specificity is not known. Base qualities are not at hand, and no much larger clone is one base apart.

CDR1 is given as LGHDT and CDR2 as YNNKEL, both from the germline V gene (reference sequence). Unmatched junction bases come to 2, with V trimmed by 6 bases and J by 5 bases. From the cysteine through the phenylalanine, the CDR3 covers 12 amino acids. The entry retains the CDR3 DNA only, 36 bases that are in frame from base 1. The clonotype comes from an adult in good health. The sequences come from peripheral blood, collected on day 0 of AZD1222 vaccination. The chain is made from TRBV3-1 (or the pseudogene TRBV3-2) and TRBJ1-2; the central 8 bases match TRBD1. The CDR3 protein sequence reads: CASRQGEYGYTF. The sequenced DNA is TGTGCCAGCAGACAGGGGGAATATGGCTACACCTTC.